Below, one TCR beta chain is given with its context. Measured with immunoSEQ multiplex PCR; TCRdb has only the in-frame clones, and not every one. The data show about 61,000 clones, with around 89% seen just once and roughly 0.9% held by the top ten. These data come from a study of T cell changes during pregnancy in multiple sclerosis. Germline-derived CDR1 and CDR2 are LNHDA and SQIVND (reference sequence). The ends were cut back, 7 bases at V and 0 bases at J, with 12 bases in the middle. The CDR3 runs to 14 residues. Source: peripheral blood, taken in the first trimester of pregnancy. The J gene is TRBJ1-1, the V gene TRBV19; D may be TRBD1 (6 bases). The source of this sequence is a female donor in good health, enrolled as a control in a pregnancy study. The CDR3 DNA is TGTGCCAGTACTACAGGGATAATGAACACTGAAGCTTTCTTT. As protein: CASTTGIMNTEAFF.